These T cell receptor beta chains were read from a single sample in a study of T-cell memory formation after mild COVID-19. TCRdb itself ran the 5' RACE reads through MiXCR, one entry per CDR3 protein. The data contain roughly 300,000 distinct CDR3 sequences, roughly 8.2% of them singletons. The sequencing input was PBMCs or a T cell subset sorted from them (not recorded which). The receptors derive from a man in his late teens or twenties who had mild COVID-19 (a few samples of this study predate the infection). Cell type and time point are not known. The CDR3 runs from the conserved cysteine through the conserved F or W. D genes are given only for firm matches. The size of a clone is reported for some rows only, either as once, few or many, or as a class for expanded clones.

d_call: TRBD2; clone_size: few; cdr3_length: 12; v_call: TRBV27; j_call: TRBJ2-1; cdr3_nt: TGTGCCAGCAGGCGGGGGTGGAATGAGCAGTTCTTC; cdr3_aa: CASRRGWNEQFF
d_call: NA; clone_size: few; cdr3_length: 15; v_call: TRBV4-3; j_call: TRBJ2-1; cdr3_nt: TGCGCCAGCAGCCAACTTTACGGGCGTCACAATGAGCAGTTCTTC; cdr3_aa: CASSQLYGRHNEQFF
d_call: NA; clone_size: NA; cdr3_length: 15; v_call: TRBV10-2; j_call: TRBJ2-1; cdr3_nt: TGCGCCAGCAGTGAGCAACTTTCGGGGAACAATGAGCAGTTCTTC; cdr3_aa: CASSEQLSGNNEQFF
d_call: NA; clone_size: few; cdr3_length: 15; v_call: TRBV27; j_call: TRBJ2-1; cdr3_nt: TGTGCCAGCAGTTTGGAGGTGAGCTCCTACAATGAGCAGTTCTTC; cdr3_aa: CASSLEVSSYNEQFF
d_call: TRBD1; clone_size: few; cdr3_length: 12; v_call: TRBV29-1; j_call: TRBJ2-2; cdr3_nt: TGCAGCGGGACAGGTGGAACCGGGGAGCTGTTTTTT; cdr3_aa: CSGTGGTGELFF
d_call: NA; clone_size: NA; cdr3_length: 13; v_call: TRBV18; j_call: TRBJ2-3; cdr3_nt: TGTGCCAGCTCACCGGGACAAGAAGATACGCAGTATTTT; cdr3_aa: CASSPGQEDTQYF
d_call: NA; clone_size: few; cdr3_length: 18; v_call: TRBV14; j_call: TRBJ1-2; cdr3_nt: TGTGCCAGCAGCCAAGATCCATACCCGACGGGGAATAACTATGGCTACACCTTC; cdr3_aa: CASSQDPYPTGNNYGYTF
d_call: TRBD2; clone_size: few; cdr3_length: 20; v_call: TRBV4-1; j_call: TRBJ2-2; cdr3_nt: TGCGCCAGCAGCCAAGGATCTTTACTAGCGGGGGGGCCGAACACCGGGGAGCTGTTTTTT; cdr3_aa: CASSQGSLLAGGPNTGELFF
d_call: TRBD1; clone_size: many; cdr3_length: 14; v_call: TRBV5-1; j_call: TRBJ1-1; cdr3_nt: TGCGCCAGCAGCTTTATGACAGGGGCTACTGAAGCTTTCTTT; cdr3_aa: CASSFMTGATEAFF
d_call: TRBD1; clone_size: NA; cdr3_length: 15; v_call: TRBV20-1; j_call: TRBJ2-1; cdr3_nt: TGCAGTGCTAGAGCCGCGGGACAGGGAGGGAATGAGCAGTTCTTC; cdr3_aa: CSARAAGQGGNEQFF
d_call: TRBD1; clone_size: few; cdr3_length: 18; v_call: TRBV18; j_call: TRBJ2-3; cdr3_nt: TGTGCCAGCTCACCACGGATCCGGGACAGATCTAGCACAGATACGCAGTATTTT; cdr3_aa: CASSPRIRDRSSTDTQYF
d_call: NA; clone_size: few; cdr3_length: 15; v_call: TRBV12-3/TRBV12-4; j_call: TRBJ2-2; cdr3_nt: TGTGCCAGCATCATAACCCTGGGTGGCACCGGGGAGCTGTTTTTT; cdr3_aa: CASIITLGGTGELFF
d_call: NA; clone_size: many; cdr3_length: 12; v_call: TRBV5-1; j_call: TRBJ2-3; cdr3_nt: TGCGCCAGCAGCTTTAGTGCAGATACGCAGTATTTT; cdr3_aa: CASSFSADTQYF
d_call: TRBD1; clone_size: few; cdr3_length: 15; v_call: TRBV5-1; j_call: TRBJ1-4; cdr3_nt: TGCGCCAGCAGCTTGGAAGGGACAGGGGCCGAAAAACTGTTTTTT; cdr3_aa: CASSLEGTGAEKLFF
d_call: NA; clone_size: NA; cdr3_length: 14; v_call: TRBV19; j_call: TRBJ2-4; cdr3_nt: TGTGCCAGTAGTAAGGGGACACGGAGTCACATTCAGTACTTC; cdr3_aa: CASSKGTRSHIQYF
d_call: NA; clone_size: few; cdr3_length: 16; v_call: TRBV11-1; j_call: TRBJ2-3; cdr3_nt: TGTGCCAGCAGCCCACTGGGGGGACTTAGCACAGATACGCAGTATTTT; cdr3_aa: CASSPLGGLSTDTQYF
d_call: NA; clone_size: NA; cdr3_length: 11; v_call: TRBV7-9; j_call: TRBJ2-5; cdr3_nt: TGTGCCAGCAGCTTGGGGCAGGACTGGGACTTC; cdr3_aa: CASSLGQDWDF
d_call: TRBD1; clone_size: few; cdr3_length: 15; v_call: TRBV20-1; j_call: TRBJ2-6; cdr3_nt: TGCAGTGCTAGAACAGGGGGAGATGGGGCCAACGTCCTGACTTTC; cdr3_aa: CSARTGGDGANVLTF
d_call: TRBD2; clone_size: NA; cdr3_length: 15; v_call: TRBV7-2; j_call: TRBJ2-5; cdr3_nt: TGTGCCAGCAGCAGACTAGCGGGGCCACAAGAGACCCAGTACTTC; cdr3_aa: CASSRLAGPQETQYF
d_call: TRBD2; clone_size: NA; cdr3_length: 12; v_call: TRBV20-1; j_call: TRBJ2-1; cdr3_nt: TGCAGTGCTGGAGCGGGGACGAATGAGCAGTTCTTC; cdr3_aa: CSAGAGTNEQFF
d_call: NA; clone_size: NA; cdr3_length: 15; v_call: TRBV7-9; j_call: TRBJ1-1; cdr3_nt: TGTGCCAGCAGCTTTCAGGGCCTGGGTCGGAATGAAGCTTTCTTT; cdr3_aa: CASSFQGLGRNEAFF
d_call: NA; clone_size: NA; cdr3_length: 13; v_call: TRBV6-5; j_call: TRBJ1-1; cdr3_nt: TGTGCCAGCAGTTACGTCCAGGACACTGAAGCTTTCTTT; cdr3_aa: CASSYVQDTEAFF
d_call: NA; clone_size: many; cdr3_length: 14; v_call: TRBV7-3; j_call: TRBJ2-3; cdr3_nt: TGTGCCAGCAAACAGGGCAGGGAGGCAGATACGCAGTATTTT; cdr3_aa: CASKQGREADTQYF
d_call: NA; clone_size: few; cdr3_length: 15; v_call: TRBV5-4; j_call: TRBJ1-1; cdr3_nt: TGTGCCAGCAGCGGAGCGGTACAGCCCAACACTGAAGCTTTCTTT; cdr3_aa: CASSGAVQPNTEAFF
d_call: TRBD2; clone_size: many; cdr3_length: 16; v_call: TRBV4-2; j_call: TRBJ2-1; cdr3_nt: TGTGCCAGCAGCCAAGAAGTAGCGGGGGGTTACGATGAGCAGTTCTTC; cdr3_aa: CASSQEVAGGYDEQFF
d_call: NA; clone_size: NA; cdr3_length: 14; v_call: TRBV30; j_call: TRBJ2-7; cdr3_nt: TGTGCCTGGAGGCCCGGAGGTGATGCCTACGAGCAGTACTTC; cdr3_aa: CAWRPGGDAYEQYF
d_call: NA; clone_size: NA; cdr3_length: 18; v_call: TRBV4-3; j_call: TRBJ2-2; cdr3_nt: TGCGCCAGCAGCCAAGAAGTCCAAGCCGTTCTTAACACCGGGGAGCTGTTTTTT; cdr3_aa: CASSQEVQAVLNTGELFF
d_call: NA; clone_size: NA; cdr3_length: 16; v_call: TRBV6-6; j_call: TRBJ1-4; cdr3_nt: TGTGCCAGCCATTCAAACGACGGCACAACTAATGAAAAACTGTTTTTT; cdr3_aa: CASHSNDGTTNEKLFF
d_call: TRBD2; clone_size: NA; cdr3_length: 15; v_call: TRBV6-2/TRBV6-3; j_call: TRBJ2-1; cdr3_nt: TGTGCCAGCAGTTACGTACTAGCGGGGATGAATGAGCAGTTCTTC; cdr3_aa: CASSYVLAGMNEQFF
d_call: TRBD1; clone_size: many; cdr3_length: 12; v_call: TRBV19; j_call: TRBJ2-1; cdr3_nt: TGTGCCAGTAGTCTAAACAGGGGCGCCGTCTTCTTC; cdr3_aa: CASSLNRGAVFF
d_call: NA; clone_size: NA; cdr3_length: 16; v_call: TRBV5-1; j_call: TRBJ2-1; cdr3_nt: TGCGCCAGCAGCCTCCCGCAGGGACTCCTCTACAATGAGCAGTTCTTC; cdr3_aa: CASSLPQGLLYNEQFF
d_call: NA; clone_size: NA; cdr3_length: 12; v_call: TRBV9; j_call: TRBJ2-4; cdr3_nt: TGTGCCAGCAGCGTAGTAGGGGGGCCTCAGTACTTC; cdr3_aa: CASSVVGGPQYF
d_call: NA; clone_size: few; cdr3_length: 14; v_call: TRBV11-2; j_call: TRBJ2-3; cdr3_nt: TGTGCCAGCAGCTTAATCCCCAACACAGATACGCAGTATTTT; cdr3_aa: CASSLIPNTDTQYF
d_call: NA; clone_size: many; cdr3_length: 17; v_call: TRBV7-9; j_call: TRBJ1-3; cdr3_nt: TGTGCCAGCAGCTTGCTCAGGGCAGGGAGCTCTGGAAACACCATATATTTT; cdr3_aa: CASSLLRAGSSGNTIYF
d_call: NA; clone_size: few; cdr3_length: 13; v_call: TRBV27; j_call: TRBJ1-5; cdr3_nt: TGTGCCAGCAGTCCGACCGGCGGGCGGCCCCAGCATTTT; cdr3_aa: CASSPTGGRPQHF
d_call: NA; clone_size: NA; cdr3_length: 16; v_call: TRBV3-1; j_call: TRBJ1-2; cdr3_nt: TGTGCCAGCAGCCAAGTCGTTCTTACCACACTCTATGGCTACACCTTC; cdr3_aa: CASSQVVLTTLYGYTF
d_call: NA; clone_size: NA; cdr3_length: 15; v_call: TRBV6-1; j_call: TRBJ1-2; cdr3_nt: TGTGCCAGCAGTGAAGCGCCGGGCAGGGCGGAAGGCTACACCTTC; cdr3_aa: CASSEAPGRAEGYTF
d_call: NA; clone_size: few; cdr3_length: 12; v_call: TRBV20-1; j_call: TRBJ1-1; cdr3_nt: TGCAGTGCTAGAACCCCGAACACTGAAGCTTTCTTT; cdr3_aa: CSARTPNTEAFF